This TCR beta chain was captured by sequencing in a study of blood T cell repertoires in COVID-19. As for the study in general: Nucleic acid was either cDNA or gDNA, and it came from T cells, B-cell-depleted T cells, or PBMCs.

This table comes from immunoSEQ multiplex PCR, and its TCRdb copy is limited to in-frame clones, with some not included. The sample lists roughly 53,000 clones; more than 80% were seen once. This CDR3 comprises 13 residues. Trimming pared 4 bases from V and 8 bases from J, leaving 13 bases between. CDR1 is WNHNN, CDR2 SYGVQD, per germline (reference sequence). The sample comprised peripheral blood. The gene calls are TRBV10-1 and TRBJ2-3; D perhaps matches TRBD2 (5 bases). The TCR comes from a man older than 75 with acute or convalescent COVID-19. The CDR3 region is CASSGIGRATQYF. The CDR3 DNA follows: TGCGCCAGCAGTGGAATCGGGCGGGCTACGCAGTATTTT.